The 20 T cell receptor beta chains listed next were all sequenced from one sample in a study of blood T cell repertoires in COVID-19. Assay: immunoSEQ multiplex PCR; the TCRdb copy retains only in-frame clones and omits some. The sample yields fewer than 350,000 clones, around 88% seen once. The sequenced sample consisted of peripheral blood. The receptors here all came from a woman in her seventies with COVID-19, enrolled during active disease.

The V call is TRBV29-1, the J call TRBJ2-2, with D possibly being TRBD1 (6 bases). Germline assignment: CDR1 SQVTM and CDR2 ANQGSEA. V was cut by 6 bases and J by 4 bases, with 15 bases left in between. The CDR3 extends over 14 amino acids. CDR3 nucleotides: TGCAGCGTGACCCAGGGGCAAGGCACCGGGGAGCTGTTTTTT. Translating gives CSVTQGQGTGELFF.

The chain joins TRBV4-1 to TRBJ1-3; 7 nucleotides line up with TRBD1. The trim removed 0 bases at V and 4 bases at J, leaving 9 bases unmatched. Germline V gene lookup returns CDR1 MGHRA and CDR2 YSYEKL. The CDR3 is 17 amino acids. CDR3 coding DNA: TGCGCCAGCAGCCAAGATTTCGAGGGGGCCAGGGGAAACACCATATATTTT. It is translated as CASSQDFEGARGNTIYF.

A single count supports this clone. J is TRBJ1-5 and V is TRBV7-2; TRBD1 aligns across 7 bases. The length of the CDR3 is 15 residues. Germline assignment: CDR1 SGHTA and CDR2 FQGNSA. The trim removed 5 bases at V and 0 bases at J, leaving 4 bases unmatched. CDR3 residues: CASSLGQVSNQPQHF. CDR3 sequence (DNA): TGTGCCAGCAGCCTCGGACAGGTTAGCAATCAGCCCCAGCATTTT.

The table lists this clone with a count of one. The chain recombines TRBV20-1 with TRBJ2-7; D is perhaps TRBD2 (7 bases). This CDR3 comprises 11 residues. The germline CDR1 and CDR2 sequences are DFQATT and SNEGSKA (reference sequence). The V end lost 3 bases, the J end lost 6 bases, and 9 bases lay between the germline ends. The CDR3 here is CSASGGPEQYF. As DNA, the CDR3 is TGCAGTGCTAGCGGGGGGCCCGAGCAGTACTTC.

V usage is TRBV7-2 and J usage is TRBJ1-2, with TRBD1 as a possible D gene (5 bases). The CDR3 runs 16 residues. The V gene lost 4 bases and the J gene lost 1 base, with 16 bases spanning the gap. Germline assignment: CDR1 SGHTA and CDR2 FQGNSA. This chain's CDR3 is CASSSSTDSYNYGYTF. The CDR3 DNA reads as TGTGCCAGCAGCTCCTCGACAGACTCTTATAACTATGGCTACACCTTC.

V gene TRBV7-2 combines with J gene TRBJ1-1; 7 bases match TRBD1. Per the germline V gene, CDR1 is SGHTA and CDR2 is FQGNSA. V shed 3 bases and J 10 bases; nucleotides not matched to a gene: 11. The CDR3 contains 14 residues. As DNA, the CDR3 is TGTGCCAGCAGCTTCCATGGGACAGATCGTGGAGCTTTCTTT. It translates to CASSFHGTDRGAFF.

The rearrangement joins TRBV5-1 to TRBJ2-7; D call uncertain. V gave up 4 bases and J gave up 3 bases, with 11 bases separating them. The CDR3 runs to 13 residues. Germline V lookup: CDR1 SGHRS, CDR2 YFSETQ. This CDR3 is CASSISGLYEQYF. CDR3 in DNA: TGCGCCAGCAGCATCTCCGGTCTCTACGAGCAGTACTTC.

The genes are TRBV15 and TRBJ2-5, with 10 bases aligning to TRBD1. This CDR3 has 16 amino acids. The trim removed 11 bases at V and 5 bases at J, leaving 17 bases unmatched. Germline CDR1 LNHNV, CDR2 YYDKDF (reference sequence). CDR3 DNA sequence: TGTGCCCTTAGAGTGTTAGGGACAGGGGAAGGGGAGACCCAGTACTTC. Translated, it gives CALRVLGTGEGETQYF.

The chain uses TRBV12-5 and TRBJ2-1; TRBD1 agrees at 8 bases. The V and J ends lost 4 bases and 7 bases, in that order; junction bases with no gene match: 15. Germline CDR1 and CDR2: LGHNT and FRNRAP. The CDR3 consists of 17 residues. The CDR3 sequence is CASGWQTGAGVRNEQFF. CDR3 coding DNA: TGTGCTAGTGGTTGGCAGACAGGGGCAGGCGTCAGAAATGAGCAGTTCTTC.

The chain employs TRBV4-1 and TRBJ2-1, with TRBD2 identical over 9 bases. V lost 1 base to trimming and J lost 8 bases; unmatched junction nucleotides: 9. This CDR3 contains 16 residues. CDR1 is MGHRA, CDR2 YSYEKL, per germline. The CDR3: CASSQAVAGEWDEQFF. In DNA form, the CDR3 reads TGCGCCAGCAGCCAAGCCGTAGCGGGGGAATGGGATGAGCAGTTCTTC.

In this sample, this clone turned up a few times. The rearrangement links TRBV9 to TRBJ2-1, with 7 bases identical to TRBD1. From germline, CDR1 is SGDLS and CDR2 YYNGEE. V dropped 4 bases and J dropped 4; count of bases not matched to a gene: 8. The CDR3 runs 15 residues. The CDR3: CASSFDGTAYNEQFF. Here the CDR3 DNA reads TGTGCCAGCAGCTTCGACGGGACAGCATACAATGAGCAGTTCTTC.

V and J are TRBV3-1 (or the pseudogene TRBV3-2) and TRBJ1-6; TRBD1 might be the D (5 bases). The CDR3 extends over 15 amino acids. Germline V gene sequence: CDR1 LGHDT, CDR2 YNNKEL (reference sequence). Trimming took 3 bases from V and 3 from J, leaving 9 bases between them. The CDR3: CASSQGRGYNSPLHF. The DNA of the CDR3 is TGTGCCAGCAGCCAGGGGAGGGGCTATAATTCACCCCTCCACTTT.

This clone has a single count. The chain links TRBV9 to TRBJ1-2; D is uncertain. V lost 3 bases and J lost 2, with 17 bases in between. The CDR3 consists of 16 residues. CDR1 and CDR2 from the germline V gene are SGDLS and YYNGEE. The CDR3 here is CASSASTRISNYGYTF. Here the CDR3 DNA reads TGTGCCAGCAGCGCTTCAACCAGGATTTCGAACTATGGCTACACCTTC.

This chain connects TRBV6-5 to TRBJ1-2; no firm D call. Germline CDR1 and CDR2: MNHEY and SVGAGI. The CDR3 spans 13 residues. Deletions cut 0 bases from V and 8 bases from J, with 10 bases between. DNA for the CDR3: TGTGCCAGCAGTTACTCCCCCGAGAGGGGCTACACCTTC. Protein sequence: CASSYSPERGYTF.

The rearrangement joins TRBV7-8 to TRBJ2-7; possibly TRBD1 for D (5 bases). Germline loops: CDR1 SGHVS, CDR2 FQNEAQ. V lost 2 bases and J 2 bases, leaving 22 bases between the germline ends. The CDR3 runs to 18 residues. The CDR3 reads CASSLRAGGGRVTYEQYF. The CDR3 DNA reads TGTGCCAGCAGCTTAAGGGCCGGTGGCGGCAGGGTAACCTACGAGCAGTACTTC.

Written as DNA, the CDR3 is TGTGCCAGCAGTCCCCAGACTAGCTATCAAGATACGCAGTATTTT. Its translation is CASSPQTSYQDTQYF. The chain couples TRBV27 to TRBJ2-3; 7 positions match TRBD2. Germline trimming cut 5 bases from V and 5 bases from J; bases unmatched to any gene: 10. The CDR3 spans 15 residues. The germline CDR1 and CDR2 sequences are MNHEY and SMNVEV (reference sequence).

V is TRBV4-3 and J is TRBJ2-4, with D tentatively TRBD2 (5 bases). Trimming shortened V by 6 bases and J by 4 bases, and 16 bases separated the two germline ends. Germline CDR1 LGHNA, CDR2 YSLEER. This CDR3 is built from 15 residues. CDR3 in amino acids: CASSRLDGEKNIQYF. CDR3 DNA sequence: TGCGCCAGCAGTCGGCTGGACGGGGAGAAAAACATTCAGTACTTC.

The chain links TRBV29-1 to TRBJ1-4, with 10 bases identical to TRBD1. The V segment lost 4 bases and the J segment 3 bases; nucleotides outside the gene matches: 5. The germline V gene has CDR1 SQVTM and CDR2 ANQGSEA. The length of the CDR3 is 15 residues. CDR3 residues: CSVGTGGQANEKLFF. The CDR3, as DNA: TGCAGCGTTGGGACAGGGGGGCAGGCTAATGAAAAACTGTTTTTT.

J is TRBJ1-5 and V is TRBV6-2 or TRBV6-3; 7 positions match TRBD1. There are 14 residues in the CDR3. Trimming removed 6 bases from V and 5 bases from J; junction bases left unmatched: 7. Per the germline V gene, CDR1 is MNHEY and CDR2 is SVGEGT. The CDR3 is CASSRGTDHQPQHF. DNA for the CDR3: TGTGCCAGCAGCCGGGGGACAGATCATCAGCCCCAGCATTTT.

The chain has TRBV27 and TRBJ1-2; a weak D match, TRBD1 (5 bases). This CDR3 is 15 amino acids long. The V end was cut by 2 bases, the J end by 2 bases, with 12 bases between. Germline V gene data show CDR1 as MNHEY and CDR2 as SMNVEV (reference sequence). The CDR3 spells CASSLQGLGNYGYTF. The CDR3 DNA reads TGTGCCAGCAGTTTACAGGGTCTCGGGAACTATGGCTACACCTTC.